The present T cell receptor beta chain was sequenced within a study of T cell clonality in common variable immunodeficiency. Assay: immunoSEQ multiplex PCR; the TCRdb copy retains only in-frame clones and omits some. This record lists about 66,000 clones, none seen once only, and the top ten clones contain 1.7%. General study points: T cell subpopulation sequencing would be needed to explain CVID clonality.

This clone was counted ten times or more. Its antigen is not known. The read falls 3 residues short of the CDR3 end, and the missing part is taken from the germline J gene. Patients and controls were mostly of Caucasian heritage. This CDR3 spans 15 amino acids. The V gene's germline CDR1 is SEHNR and CDR2 FQNEAQ (reference sequence). Deletions cut 5 bases from V and 0 bases from J, with 14 bases between. This clonotype was sampled from a person between 18 and 70 years old in good health. Sequencing was performed on peripheral blood mononuclear cells. The V call is TRBV7-9, the J call TRBJ2-7, with D tentatively TRBD2 (6 bases). The part of the CDR3 DNA that was read is TGTGCCAGCAGCCCCCCGGGGGAGAGCTCCTACGAG. Its translation: CASSPPGESSYE. The full CDR3 protein reads CASSPPGESSYEQYF.